A single sample is the source of the 24 T cell receptor beta chains below, sequenced in a study of blood T cell repertoires in COVID-19. This table comes from immunoSEQ multiplex PCR, and its TCRdb copy is limited to in-frame clones, with some not included. Of approximately 220,000 clones listed, 88% were seen once; the top ten hold more than 2.5%. The sample comprised PBMCs or T cells enriched from blood (not recorded which). Source of these receptors: a woman between 25 and 40 years old who had recovered from COVID-19.

This chain connects TRBV11-2 to TRBJ2-6; possibly TRBD1 for D (5 bases). Trimming removed 1 base from V and 6 bases from J, with 10 bases in between. The CDR3 has 15 residues. In germline, CDR1 is SGHAT, CDR2 FQNNGV. CDR3 residues: CASSLGQGTANVLTF. CDR3 nucleotides: TGTGCCAGCAGCTTAGGGCAGGGTACGGCCAACGTCCTGACTTTC.

The rearrangement joins TRBV2 to TRBJ1-1, with D perhaps matching TRBD1 (5 bases). V was pared by 8 bases and J by 8 bases, with 15 bases between. The V gene's germline CDR1 is SNHLY and CDR2 FYNNEI. The CDR3 runs to 12 residues. For the CDR3, the DNA is TGTGCCAGCCAAGAGGACACCCCGGAAGCTTTCTTT. Amino acid sequence: CASQEDTPEAFF.

The chain carries TRBV7-9 and TRBJ1-2; 9 nucleotides align to TRBD1. This CDR3 region has 14 residues. V lost 3 bases to trimming and J lost 6 bases; unmatched junction nucleotides: 5. Germline CDR1 reads SEHNR; CDR2 reads FQNEAQ (reference sequence). CDR3 sequence (DNA): TGTGCCAGCAGCTTGGACAGGGGATCCGATGGCTACACCTTC. Its translation is CASSLDRGSDGYTF.

The genes are TRBV27 and TRBJ2-7, with D tentatively TRBD2 (6 bases). Trimming cost V 0 bases and J 0 bases, with 9 bases left between them. CDR3 length: 15 amino acids. Looked up from germline, CDR1 is MNHEY and CDR2 is SMNVEV (reference sequence). CDR3 in amino acids: CASSLSGGSSYEQYF. CDR3 nucleotide sequence: TGTGCCAGCAGTTTATCTGGGGGGAGCTCCTACGAGCAGTACTTC.

J is TRBJ1-2 and V is TRBV18, with TRBD1 identical over 8 bases. The germline V gene has CDR1 KGHSH and CDR2 LQKENI. V trimming: 3 bases; J trimming: 9 bases; junction bases outside the gene matches: 6. CDR3 length: 13 residues. CDR3 nucleotides: TGTGCCAGCTCACCGGGACAGGACAATAGCTACACCTTC. Amino acid sequence: CASSPGQDNSYTF.

The rearrangement links TRBV25-1 to TRBJ1-2; D unclear. In germline, CDR1 is MGHDK, CDR2 SYGVNS. CDR3 length: 14 residues. Trimming took off 4 bases at V and 5 bases at J, with 14 bases between the two ends. Here the CDR3 DNA reads TGTGCCAGCAGTGGATCCCTAGTTTGGTATGGCTACACCTTC. It is translated as CASSGSLVWYGYTF.

This sequence joins TRBV7-3 and TRBJ1-1; D is undetermined. Per the germline V gene, CDR1 is SGHTA and CDR2 is FQGTGA. V dropped 5 bases and J dropped 4 bases, with 11 bases sitting between them. This CDR3 has 13 amino acids. This CDR3 is CASSPGLGTEAFF. For the CDR3, the DNA is TGTGCCAGCAGCCCAGGACTTGGCACTGAAGCTTTCTTT. Full variable domain (outside the CDR3, taken from reference TRBV7-3 and TRBJ1-1): GAGVSQTPSNKVTEKGKYVELRCDPISGHTALYWYRQSLGQGPEFLIYFQGTGAADDSGLPNDRFFAVRPEGSVSTLKIQRTERGDSAVYLCASSPGLGTEAFFGQGTRLTVV.

This chain links TRBV27 with TRBJ1-2, with D tentatively TRBD1 (5 bases). Germline assignment: CDR1 MNHEY and CDR2 SMNVEV (reference sequence). V lost 1 base to trimming and J lost 8 bases, with 17 bases between them. The CDR3 is 15 amino acids. The CDR3 sequence is CASSLYGGEVLGYTF. The CDR3 DNA reads as TGTGCCAGCAGTTTATACGGGGGGGAGGTGTTAGGCTACACCTTC.

The chain combines TRBV7-3 with TRBJ2-1; TRBD2 matches at 7 bases. The CDR3 has 15 residues. Trimming at V came to 1 base and at J to 2 bases, leaving 2 bases not matched to a gene. Germline V CDR1 and CDR2: SGHTA, FQGTGA. CDR3 region: CASSLIGTTYNEQFF. CDR3 nucleotide sequence: TGTGCCAGCAGCTTAATCGGGACTACCTACAATGAGCAGTTCTTC.

This rearrangement joins TRBV15 to TRBJ2-3; 7 positions match TRBD1. This CDR3 is built from 14 residues. Germline V gene data show CDR1 as LNHNV and CDR2 as YYDKDF (reference sequence). V shed 3 bases, J shed 5 bases, and the junction held 5 bases outside the gene matches. CDR3 DNA sequence: TGTGCCACCAGCAGGGACAGGTTGGGAGATACGCAGTATTTT. Encoded protein: CATSRDRLGDTQYF.

The chain has TRBV6-2 or TRBV6-3 and TRBJ2-1; D is perhaps TRBD2 (7 bases). Between the trimmed V and J ends, which lost 6 bases and 3 bases, there was a span of 18 bases. CDR1 MNHEY and CDR2 SVGEGT come from the germline V gene. This CDR3 region has 16 residues. CDR3 nucleotides: TGTGCCAGCAGCCCTGGGGCGGGGGCTTACTACAATGAGCAGTTCTTC. It yields the protein CASSPGAGAYYNEQFF.

The J gene is TRBJ2-4, the V gene TRBV24-1; D is perhaps TRBD1 (6 bases). Trimming took 5 bases from V and 0 from J, leaving 16 bases between them. This CDR3 comprises 17 residues. Germline CDR1 reads KGHDR; CDR2 reads SFDVKD. CDR3 amino acids: CATSAARGSTAKNIQYF. For the CDR3, the DNA is TGTGCCACCAGTGCCGCGAGGGGGTCTACAGCCAAAAACATTCAGTACTTC.

The CDR3 sequence: CSVVGRDTEAFF. CDR3 nucleotide sequence: TGCAGCGTTGTCGGGAGGGACACTGAAGCTTTCTTT. The V and J genes are TRBV29-1 and TRBJ1-1; unclear D gene. Germline V gene lookup returns CDR1 SQVTM and CDR2 ANQGSEA. The V end lost 4 bases, the J end lost 3 bases, and 9 bases lay between the germline ends. The CDR3 length is 12 residues. The variable domain in full, completed from reference TRBV29-1 and TRBJ1-1, reads SAVISQKPSRDICQRGTSLTIQCQVDSQVTMMFWYRQQPGQSLTLIATANQGSEATYESGFVIDKFPISRPNLTFSTLTVSNMSPEDSSIYLCSVVGRDTEAFFGQGTRLTVV.

V is TRBV11-3 and J is TRBJ2-3, with TRBD2 identical over 8 bases. The V gene's germline CDR1 is SGHNT and CDR2 YENEEA. The CDR3 covers 14 residues. V shed 4 bases and J 5 bases; nucleotides not matched to a gene: 5. The CDR3 DNA is TGTGCCAGCAGCTCGGGGGGGCGGGGAGATACGCAGTATTTT. Its protein product is CASSSGGRGDTQYF.

This clone was picked up one time. This chain connects TRBV2 to TRBJ2-1; 7 bases align to TRBD1. Germline lookup yields CDR1 SNHLY and CDR2 FYNNEI. CDR3 length: 15 amino acids. Trimming took 0 bases from V and 2 from J; bases not matched to a gene: 1. CDR3 residues: CASSEAQGAYNEQFF. CDR3 nucleotides: TGTGCCAGCAGTGAAGCGCAGGGGGCCTACAATGAGCAGTTCTTC.

The chain recombines TRBV7-2 with TRBJ1-2; the D gene is possibly TRBD1 (6 bases). V lost 5 bases and J 3 bases, leaving 19 bases between the germline ends. The germline V gene has CDR1 SGHTA and CDR2 FQGNSA. The CDR3 runs 16 residues. The CDR3 DNA reads TGTGCCAGCAGCGCCCCCGGGGGGGCGCGATACTATGGCTACACCTTC. Protein sequence: CASSAPGGARYYGYTF. The whole variable domain, remainder taken from reference TRBV7-2 and TRBJ1-2, is GAGVSQSPSNKVTEKGKDVELRCDPISGHTALYWYRQSLGQGLEFLIYFQGNSAPDKSGLPSDRFSAERTGGSVSTLTIQRTQQEDSAVYLCASSAPGGARYYGYTFGSGTRLTVV.

This clone was observed once. V gene TRBV12-3 or TRBV12-4 combines with J gene TRBJ2-1; D is uncertain. The CDR3 runs 13 residues. With 1 base removed from V and 10 bases from J, the gap between germline ends came to 11 bases. In DNA, the CDR3 is TGTGCCAGCAGTTTAGACATCGTGTCAGAGCAGTTCTTC. Residues: CASSLDIVSEQFF.

This chain connects TRBV3-1 (or the pseudogene TRBV3-2) to TRBJ1-3; TRBD1 aligns across 7 bases. The germline V gene encodes CDR1 LGHDT and CDR2 YNNKEL (reference sequence). The CDR3 totals 15 residues. V trimming: 5 bases; J trimming: 2 bases; junction bases outside the gene matches: 6. The chain's CDR3 is CASSFEGAAGNTIYF. The CDR3 nucleotides are TGTGCCAGCAGCTTCGAGGGGGCGGCTGGAAACACCATATATTTT.

This clone was counted once. V usage is TRBV7-9 and J usage is TRBJ1-2; 7 bases are shared with TRBD1. Per germline, CDR1 SEHNR and CDR2 FQNEAQ (reference sequence). The CDR3 spans 13 residues. Losses at the gene ends were 5 bases for V and 7 bases for J; bases not matched to a gene: 7. In nucleotides, the CDR3 is TGTGCCAGCAGCATGAGACAGGGACCTGGCTACACCTTC. Translating gives CASSMRQGPGYTF.

The chain couples TRBV18 to TRBJ1-5; D remains unclear. This CDR3 is 15 amino acids long. Germline loops: CDR1 KGHSH, CDR2 LQKENI. Trimming shortened V by 8 bases and J by 0 bases, and 14 bases separated the two germline ends. This CDR3 is CASTPTQNSNQPQHF. In DNA, the CDR3 is TGTGCCAGCACTCCGACACAAAATAGCAATCAGCCCCAGCATTTT. The whole variable domain, filled in from reference TRBV18 and TRBJ1-5, reads NAGVMQNPRHLVRRRGQEARLRCSPMKGHSHVYWYRQLPEEGLKFMVYLQKENIIDESGMPKERFSAEFPKEGPSILRIQQVVRGDSAAYFCASTPTQNSNQPQHFGDGTRLSIL.

The genes are TRBV7-9 and TRBJ2-1; D possibly corresponds to TRBD2 (7 bases). The CDR3 is 13 residues long. Trimming cost V 0 bases and J 10 bases, with 10 bases left between them. In germline, CDR1 is SEHNR, CDR2 FQNEAQ (reference sequence). The CDR3 is CASSLAGGHEQFF. CDR3 sequence (DNA): TGTGCCAGCAGCTTAGCGGGGGGGCACGAGCAGTTCTTC.

The J gene is TRBJ2-2, the V gene TRBV2, with TRBD2 as a possible D gene (5 bases). This CDR3 region has 13 residues. Germline V gives CDR1 SNHLY, CDR2 FYNNEI. The chain's CDR3 is CQTRVENTGELFF. CDR3 bases: TGTCAGACGAGGGTAGAAAACACCGGGGAGCTGTTTTTT.

This clone was counted once. The chain links TRBV4-1 to TRBJ2-1, with D maybe TRBD2 (5 bases). The germline gives CDR1 MGHRA, CDR2 YSYEKL. The CDR3 is 13 residues long. The ends were cut back, 0 bases at V and 10 bases at J, with 10 bases in the middle. The CDR3 loop is CASSQESIAEQFF. The CDR3, as DNA: TGCGCCAGCAGCCAAGAGTCCATAGCGGAGCAGTTCTTC.

V usage is TRBV10-3 and J usage is TRBJ2-2; possibly TRBD1 for D (6 bases). The CDR3 loop spans 16 amino acids. Germline CDR1 is ENHRY and CDR2 is SYGVKD. The germline V and J ends were trimmed by 4 bases and 1 base, with 13 bases remaining between them. Here the CDR3 DNA reads TGTGCCATCAGTGGGGCAGGGGTCCTGAACACCGGGGAGCTGTTTTTT. Translating it yields CAISGAGVLNTGELFF.